This T cell receptor beta chain was profiled in a study of beta chain features in type 1 diabetes. Across the whole study: Investigators examined more than 90 million sorted cells across all samples.

Expressed TCRB transcripts were sequenced, since all the RNA that had been isolated was reverse transcribed. Using immunoSEQ multiplex PCR, the repertoire was profiled, and TCRdb retains in-frame clones only, with some absent. The sample records under 800,000 clones, roughly 15% being singletons. This clone was counted between two and nine times. What it binds is unknown. In all sorted populations, purity surpassed 95%. Study results and caveats: Individuals with type 1 diabetes displayed fewer insertions and more deletions at VDJ junctions.

This receptor was taken from a man aged 18 to 30 in good health. The sample comprised naive CD4+ T cells from blood.

The CDR3 spells CASSQVPGTVYGYTF. The DNA of the CDR3 is TGCGCCAGCAGCCAAGTTCCAGGGACAGTCTATGGCTACACCTTC. This rearrangement joins TRBV4-3 to TRBJ1-2; the match to TRBD1 covers 7 bases. The CDR3 is 15 residues long. Trimming removed 1 base from V and 4 bases from J; junction bases left unmatched: 6. Germline CDR1 LGHNA, CDR2 YSLEER.